A selection of T cell receptor beta chains follows, all from one sample in a study of vaccination effects on CD4 cells after COVID-19. These receptors have no identified antigens. TCRdb keeps only in-frame clones here, not all; method: immunoSEQ multiplex PCR. The sample gives some 69,000 clones, 70% to 80% of which show up once; roughly 3.1% is in the top ten. Source: CD4+ T cells from PBMCs cultured with HCoV-NL63 spike peptides, taken before COVID-19 vaccination. These TCRs come from a human donor who received a COVID-19 vaccine. Each CDR3 is given with its conserved first and last residue. The D gene is left open where the match is weak. The size field is filled for only some rows; it gives once, few, many or a size class.

-,-,TRBJ2-3,TRBV7-3,CASRGPLTDTQYF,TGTGCCAGCAGGGGTCCCCTCACAGATACGCAGTATTTT
once,-,TRBJ1-2,TRBV19,CARARDYSRGYTF,TGTGCCAGAGCCCGGGACTACTCTCGGGGCTACACCTTC
few,-,TRBJ1-1,TRBV7-9,CASSWANTEAFF,TGTGCCAGCAGCTGGGCGAACACTGAAGCTTTCTTT
-,-,TRBJ2-1,TRBV2,CASSEGTPGDEQFF,TGTGCCAGCAGTGAAGGGACTCCGGGCGATGAGCAGTTCTTC
few,-,TRBJ1-2,TRBV30,CAWSGDSAFVYTF,TGTGCCTGGAGTGGGGACTCCGCCTTTGTCTACACCTTC
-,TRBD1,TRBJ2-5,TRBV18,CASSPGTGSKETQYF,TGTGCCAGCTCACCGGGGACAGGGTCCAAAGAGACCCAGTACTTC
once,-,TRBJ2-5,TRBV9,CASSATGLETQYF,TGTGCCAGCAGCGCCACTGGTTTAGAGACCCAGTACTTC
-,-,TRBJ1-5,TRBV30,CAWNLGQFPQHF,TGTGCCTGGAACCTAGGACAGTTCCCCCAGCATTTT
-,TRBD1,TRBJ1-5,TRBV29-1,CSVAGQGNQPQHF,TGCAGCGTTGCCGGACAGGGCAATCAGCCCCAGCATTTT
-,TRBD2,TRBJ2-5,TRBV19,CASSGGLAGGRTQYF,TGTGCCAGTAGTGGGGGACTAGCGGGGGGGCGGACCCAGTACTTC
-,-,TRBJ2-5,TRBV7-2,CASSIQGKETQYF,TGTGCCAGCAGCATCCAGGGTAAAGAGACCCAGTACTTC
few,TRBD2,TRBJ2-5,TRBV10-2,CASQGTSGETQYF,TGCGCCAGCCAGGGGACTAGCGGAGAGACCCAGTACTTC
-,-,TRBJ1-3,TRBV3-1/TRBV3-2,CASNKEPGNTIYF,TGTGCCAGCAACAAGGAACCCGGAAACACCATATATTTT
-,TRBD1,TRBJ1-2,TRBV28,CASSSTGGRNYGYTF,TGTGCCAGCAGTTCGACAGGGGGAAGAAACTATGGCTACACCTTC
-,-,TRBJ1-1,TRBV7-9,CASSLGGDTRFEAFF,TGTGCCAGCAGCTTAGGTGGGGACACCCGCTTTGAAGCTTTCTTT
-,-,TRBJ1-2,TRBV28,CASSLSLRVSGGYTF,TGTGCCAGCAGTTTATCCCTCAGGGTCTCGGGTGGCTACACCTTC
few,-,TRBJ2-5,TRBV7-3,CASSLLAQETQYF,TGTGCCAGCAGCTTGCTAGCGCAAGAGACCCAGTACTTC
-,TRBD2,TRBJ2-3,TRBV27,CASRVMAGERQYF,TGTGCCAGCAGGGTTATGGCGGGGGAAAGGCAGTATTTT
few,TRBD2,TRBJ2-3,TRBV6-2/TRBV6-3,CASSFLTSGGPTDTQYF,TGTGCCAGCAGTTTTTTGACTAGCGGGGGACCCACAGATACGCAGTATTTT
-,-,TRBJ2-5,TRBV5-1,CASSPGVFSAMETQYF,TGCGCCAGCAGTCCGGGGGTTTTTTCGGCCATGGAGACCCAGTACTTC
-,-,TRBJ2-2,TRBV7-2,CASSLDNRAHTGELFF,TGTGCCAGCAGCTTAGACAACAGGGCTCACACCGGGGAGCTGTTTTTT
few,-,TRBJ2-2,TRBV9,CASSPGPHTGELFF,TGTGCCAGCAGCCCTGGGCCCCACACCGGGGAGCTGTTTTTT
-,TRBD1,TRBJ1-2,TRBV24-1,CATSDPGQASGYGYTF,TGTGCCACCAGTGATCCCGGACAGGCCTCGGGGTATGGCTACACCTTC
-,-,TRBJ2-5,TRBV9,CASSSHLQETQYF,TGTGCCAGCAGCTCTCATCTCCAAGAGACCCAGTACTTC
-,-,TRBJ2-3,TRBV9,CASSPRQILTDTQYF,TGTGCCAGCAGCCCCCGACAGATACTCACAGATACGCAGTATTTT